This T cell receptor (beta chain) was profiled in a study of T cell responses to AZD1222 COVID-19 vaccine. Study observations and caveats: Spike-specific TCR breadth rose after two AZD1222 doses, and depth rose as well. Within unmutated variant regions lay the reported targets of nearly half of spike-specific TCRs. Donors in the cohort were predominantly white British and more often female, and clonal diversity was possibly underestimated. Only 5 to 7 AZD1222 recipients tested seropositive at baseline.

TCRdb keeps only in-frame clones here, not all; method: immunoSEQ multiplex PCR. The sample includes 25,000 to 35,000 clones, 78% seen only once; the top ten take 5.8%. Regarding this clone: Its antigen remains unidentified.

This CDR3 contains 13 residues. From germline, CDR1 is MDHEN and CDR2 SYDVKM. Trimming shortened V by 4 bases and J by 7 bases, and 14 bases separated the two germline ends. The sequenced sample was peripheral blood, obtained on day 0 of AZD1222 vaccination. The rearrangement uses TRBV28 and TRBJ2-7; either TRBD1 or TRBD2 may supply D (5 bases each). The receptor was derived from an adult in good health. Written as DNA, the CDR3 is TGTGCCAGCAGTTCCCGGGACCTTCGGGAGCAGTACGTC. Protein: CASSSRDLREQYV.